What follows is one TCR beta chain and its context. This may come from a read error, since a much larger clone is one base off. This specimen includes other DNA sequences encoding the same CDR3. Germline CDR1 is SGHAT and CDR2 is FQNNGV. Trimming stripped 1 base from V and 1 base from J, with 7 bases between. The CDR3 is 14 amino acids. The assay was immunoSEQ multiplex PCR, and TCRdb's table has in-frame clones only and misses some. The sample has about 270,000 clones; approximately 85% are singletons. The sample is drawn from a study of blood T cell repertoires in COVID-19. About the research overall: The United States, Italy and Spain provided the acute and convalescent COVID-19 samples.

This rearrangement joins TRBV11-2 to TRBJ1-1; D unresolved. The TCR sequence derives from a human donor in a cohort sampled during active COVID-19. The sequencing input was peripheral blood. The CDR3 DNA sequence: TGTGCCAGCAGCTTAGGGGCGGGGAACACTGAAGCTTTCTTT. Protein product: CASSLGAGNTEAFF. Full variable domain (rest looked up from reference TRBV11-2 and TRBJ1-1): EAGVAQSPRYKIIEKRQSVAFWCNPISGHATLYWYQQILGQGPKLLIQFQNNGVVDDSQLPKDRFSAERLKGVDSTLKIQPAKLEDSAVYLCASSLGAGNTEAFFGQGTRLTVV.